This TCR beta chain was documented in a study of blood T cells in healthy people across ages. In its sample, this clonotype was seen a few times. What it binds is unknown. Study-level points and caveats: Naive T cell percentage showed a strong correlation with TCR beta diversity. It was not known whether donors were CMV positive (a possible confounder of expanded clonotype changes).

Unmatched junction bases numbered 4, after V lost 5 bases and J lost 0 bases. In germline, CDR1 is KGHDR, CDR2 SFDVKD. The CDR3 covers 16 residues. For the second PCR, which ran for roughly 6 to 11 cycles, a sample-barcoded 5' primer and a J-beta primer mix were used. TCRdb reanalysed the 5' RACE reads using MiXCR and keeps one entry per CDR3 protein. The sample yields about 680,000 distinct CDR3 sequences, around half seen once. The TCR comes from a woman aged 55-70 years in good health. Material: blood. The V gene is TRBV24-1, the J gene TRBJ2-1, with 9 bases lining up with TRBD2. In nucleotides, the CDR3 is TGTGCCACCAGTGCCCGTAGCGGGAGCTCCTACAATGAGCAGTTCTTC. Amino acid sequence: CATSARSGSSYNEQFF.